These 21 T cell receptor beta chains originate from one sample sequenced in a study of blood T cell repertoires in COVID-19. Libraries were prepared by immunoSEQ multiplex PCR; TCRdb keeps only in-frame clonotypes and omits some of them. Of 210,000 or so clones detected, approximately 80% appear once; the ten largest clones hold 8% to 9.5%. The sample taken for sequencing was PBMCs or T cells enriched from blood (not recorded which). These receptors were taken from a woman aged 50 to 60 with acute COVID-19.

The chain links TRBV6-2 or TRBV6-3 to TRBJ2-1; 8 bases agree with TRBD1. The trim removed 2 bases at V and 4 bases at J, leaving 7 bases unmatched. The CDR3 consists of 16 residues. Germline values: CDR1 MNHEY, CDR2 SVGEGT. The CDR3 nucleotides are TGTGCCAGCAGTTACGACCCAGGGGGCACTTACAATGAGCAGTTCTTC. The encoded protein is CASSYDPGGTYNEQFF.

The V gene is TRBV6-2 or TRBV6-3, the J gene TRBJ1-5; D is unclear. Per germline, CDR1 MNHEY and CDR2 SVGEGT. The V gene lost 2 bases and the J gene lost 4 bases, with 24 bases spanning the gap. The CDR3 spans 19 residues. The CDR3 reads CASSYTRGLTEEGNQPQHF. In nucleotides, the CDR3 is TGTGCCAGCAGTTACACACGAGGACTGACGGAGGAAGGAAATCAGCCCCAGCATTTT.

In the case of this clone: Other DNA sequences in the sample encode the same CDR3. V usage is TRBV24-1 and J usage is TRBJ1-2, with D possibly being TRBD1 (6 bases). The germline gives CDR1 KGHDR, CDR2 SFDVKD. This CDR3 contains 14 residues. V lost 3 bases and J 5 bases, leaving 12 bases between the germline ends. CDR3 protein: CATSDPGQIYGYTF. CDR3 coding DNA: TGTGCCACCAGTGATCCAGGACAGATTTATGGCTACACCTTC.

This clone was seen only a few times. This rearrangement joins TRBV5-1 to TRBJ2-5; possible D gene TRBD1, 5 bases. V shed 0 bases and J shed 3 bases, with 12 bases lying between them. Germline V gives CDR1 SGHRS, CDR2 YFSETQ. This CDR3 comprises 15 residues. The CDR3 loop reads CASSLAGFVEETQYF. The CDR3 DNA is TGCGCCAGCAGCTTGGCAGGGTTTGTTGAAGAGACCCAGTACTTC.

The chain is built from TRBV4-3 and TRBJ2-1; 9 bases align to TRBD1. This CDR3 is built from 16 residues. Germline CDR1 reads LGHNA; CDR2 reads YSLEER. Germline trimming cut 3 bases from V and 8 bases from J; bases unmatched to any gene: 11. The DNA of the CDR3 is TGCGCCAGCAGCCAGGCAACCGGGACAGGGTGGTATGAGCAGTTCTTC. It translates to CASSQATGTGWYEQFF.

The gene calls are TRBV21-1 and TRBJ1-3; the table names TRBD1, a call not compared with the DNA. TRBV21-1 is labeled a pseudogene. The CDR3 sequence is 17 residues long. CDR3 sequence reads: CASSKRGTGRPGNTIYF. The CDR3 bases are TGTGCCAGCAGCAAACGTGGGACAGGGAGACCTGGAAACACCATATATTTT.

This clone is a singleton in its sample. CDR3 bases: TGCAGCGTTGGAGGCTCTAGCACAGATACGCAGTATTTT. Encoded protein: CSVGGSSTDTQYF. V is TRBV29-1 and J is TRBJ2-3; D is undetermined. The length of the CDR3 is 13 residues. The germline CDR1 and CDR2 sequences are SQVTM and ANQGSEA. V was shortened by 4 bases and J by 0 bases, with 8 bases between the two germline ends.

This clone was detected a few times. As DNA, the CDR3 is TGTGCCATCAGTGAGTGGAGCGGGGGGGCAAACAATGAGCAGTTCTTC. Translating gives CAISEWSGGANNEQFF. The V call is TRBV10-3, the J call TRBJ2-1, with 10 nucleotides matching TRBD2. Germline V lookup: CDR1 ENHRY, CDR2 SYGVKD. V dropped 1 base and J dropped 5; count of bases not matched to a gene: 5. The CDR3 contains 16 residues.

The V call is TRBV14, the J call TRBJ2-2, with TRBD1 identical over 10 bases. CDR3 size: 15 residues. Germline-derived CDR1 and CDR2 are SGHDN and FVKESK. V shed 4 bases, J shed 6 bases, and the junction held 5 bases outside the gene matches. The chain's CDR3 is CASSPRQGAAGELFF. The CDR3 coding sequence is TGTGCCAGCAGCCCGAGACAGGGGGCGGCCGGGGAGCTGTTTTTT.

The V call is TRBV10-3, the J call TRBJ2-7; 9 bases map to TRBD1. The V gene's germline CDR1 is ENHRY and CDR2 SYGVKD. This CDR3 region has 14 residues. V lost 10 bases and J lost 1; bases outside the gene matches: 8. CDR3 protein: CANSQGAGSYEQYF. The CDR3 region has the DNA TGTGCCAACTCACAGGGGGCAGGGTCCTACGAGCAGTACTTC.

V is TRBV7-6 and J is TRBJ2-5, with 10 bases lining up with TRBD1. Germline V gives CDR1 SGHVS, CDR2 FNYEAQ. Trimming removed 2 bases from V and 5 bases from J; junction bases left unmatched: 11. The length of the CDR3 is 17 residues. CDR3 region: CASSLHNPGQGTETQYF. The DNA of the CDR3 is TGTGCCAGCAGCTTACACAACCCGGGACAGGGGACGGAGACCCAGTACTTC.

In this sample, this clone turned up once. V is TRBV18 and J is TRBJ2-7; D is perhaps TRBD1 (6 bases). Germline CDR1 is KGHSH and CDR2 is LQKENI. V lost 4 bases to trimming and J lost 2 bases, with 12 bases between them. The CDR3 runs to 14 residues. CDR3 region: CASSLRTATYEQYF. The CDR3 DNA follows: TGTGCCAGCTCACTCCGGACAGCCACCTACGAGCAGTACTTC.

This clone was counted a few times. V gene TRBV7-8 combines with J gene TRBJ2-7; 9 nucleotides agree with TRBD1. Germline CDR1 and CDR2: SGHVS and FQNEAQ. This CDR3 has 13 amino acids. J was trimmed by 6 bases and V by 5 bases; bases with no gene match: 5. CDR3 in amino acids: CASSHTGGVEQYF. The CDR3, as DNA: TGTGCCAGCAGCCATACAGGGGGCGTCGAGCAGTACTTC.

In this sample, this clone turned up once. The rearrangement joins TRBV24-1 to TRBJ1-5; no clear D. Between the trimmed V and J ends, which lost 4 bases and 3 bases, there was a span of 15 bases. The CDR3 is made up of 16 amino acids. The germline gives CDR1 KGHDR, CDR2 SFDVKD. In nucleotides, the CDR3 is TGTGCCACCAGTGAGCAACCAACGGGTCTCAATCAGCCCCAGCATTTT. Translation gives CATSEQPTGLNQPQHF.

The chain links TRBV5-4 to TRBJ2-7; 11 nucleotides line up with TRBD2. The trim removed 0 bases at V and 0 bases at J, leaving 11 bases unmatched. Germline values: CDR1 SGHNT, CDR2 YYREEE (reference sequence). This CDR3 has 19 residues. The CDR3 loop is CASSLGGIAGGRDSYEQYF. The CDR3 bases are TGTGCCAGCAGCTTGGGAGGTATAGCGGGGGGGCGGGACTCCTACGAGCAGTACTTC.

The chain recombines TRBV11-3 with TRBJ1-6; D unclear. Looked up from germline, CDR1 is SGHNT and CDR2 is YENEEA. This CDR3 region has 13 residues. With 5 bases removed from V and 7 bases from J, the gap between germline ends came to 9 bases. The CDR3 coding sequence is TGTGCCAGCAGCCCCGTCCCCAATTCACCCCTCCACTTT. Translating gives CASSPVPNSPLHF.

The chain has TRBV2 and TRBJ2-7; possible D gene TRBD2, 5 bases. The CDR3 covers 12 residues. V was clipped by 10 bases and J by 6 bases, with 16 bases between them. Germline CDR1 is SNHLY and CDR2 is FYNNEI. The CDR3 sequence is CATFSSGGEQYF. The CDR3, as DNA: TGTGCCACCTTCAGCTCAGGAGGCGAGCAGTACTTC.

The chain uses TRBV2 and TRBJ1-5; possibly TRBD1 for D (5 bases). Germline V lookup: CDR1 SNHLY, CDR2 FYNNEI. CDR3 length equals 13 residues. V was clipped by 5 bases and J by 6 bases, with 11 bases between them. The CDR3 is CASSMWGTQPQHF. The CDR3 DNA sequence: TGTGCCAGCAGTATGTGGGGCACTCAGCCCCAGCATTTT.

This clone was seen just once. V usage is TRBV12-3 or TRBV12-4 and J usage is TRBJ1-2, with D unresolved. Trimming took 2 bases from V and 8 from J, leaving 12 bases between them. This CDR3 region has 13 residues. CDR3 coding DNA: TGTGCCAGCAGTTTACAACAGATGACCGGCTACACCTTC. This encodes CASSLQQMTGYTF.

The CDR3 protein is CAISEDTLNTEAFF. The CDR3 nucleotides read TGTGCCATCAGTGAGGACACCTTGAACACTGAAGCTTTCTTT. This chain links TRBV10-3 with TRBJ1-1; D not certain. V lost 2 bases and J 0 bases, leaving 7 bases between the germline ends. The length of the CDR3 is 14 residues. The germline V gene has CDR1 ENHRY and CDR2 SYGVKD.

The V call is TRBV28, the J call TRBJ1-1; D gene uncertain. Germline-derived CDR1 and CDR2 are MDHEN and SYDVKM. This CDR3 has 12 residues. V lost 5 bases, J lost 10 bases, and 14 bases lay in between. This CDR3 is CASSQRTLGAFF. Here the CDR3 DNA reads TGTGCCAGCAGTCAGAGGACTCTTGGAGCTTTCTTT.